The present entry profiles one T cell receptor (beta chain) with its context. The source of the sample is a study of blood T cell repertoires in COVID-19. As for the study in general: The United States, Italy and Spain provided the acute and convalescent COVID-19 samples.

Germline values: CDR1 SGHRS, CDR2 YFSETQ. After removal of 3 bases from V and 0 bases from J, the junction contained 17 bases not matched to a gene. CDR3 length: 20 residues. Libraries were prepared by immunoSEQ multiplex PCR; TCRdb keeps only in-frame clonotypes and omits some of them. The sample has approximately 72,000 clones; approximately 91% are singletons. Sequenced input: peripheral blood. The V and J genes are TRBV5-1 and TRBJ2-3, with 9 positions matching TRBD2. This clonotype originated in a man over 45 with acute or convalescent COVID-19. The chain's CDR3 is CASSYTIQRGALGSTDTQYF. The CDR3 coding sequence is TGCGCCAGCAGCTATACAATCCAGCGGGGGGCCCTCGGTAGCACAGATACGCAGTATTTT.